This TCR beta chain was sequenced for a study of T cell responses to AZD1222 COVID-19 vaccine. Whole-study results and caveats: After two AZD1222 doses, spike-specific TCR breadth and depth rose versus day 0.

Of note for this clone: Its target is not known.

The junction had 4 bases not matched to a gene; V was cut back by 5 bases and J by 0 bases. Germline CDR1 is KGHSH and CDR2 is LQKENI. The CDR3 runs to 16 residues. The method was immunoSEQ multiplex PCR; TCRdb's version includes in-frame clones alone and lacks a portion of them. The sample records tens of thousands of clones, around 88% being singletons. The TCR sequence derives from an adult who received the AZD1222 COVID-19 vaccine. This specimen was peripheral blood, taken 28 days after the second AZD1222 dose. The gene calls are TRBV18 and TRBJ2-3; 11 nucleotides align to TRBD2. CDR3 protein: CASSSGLAESTDTQYF. The CDR3 DNA reads TGTGCCAGCTCATCGGGACTAGCGGAAAGCACAGATACGCAGTATTTT.